These 26 T cell receptor beta chains share one sample of origin, sequenced in a study of blood T cell repertoires in COVID-19. TCRdb's table, derived via immunoSEQ multiplex PCR, lists solely in-frame clones and lacks some. The top ten hold about 4% of the sample, which has some 130,000 clones, about 92% seen once. The sample consisted of peripheral blood. All receptors come from a man over 45 with active COVID-19.

The chain links TRBV7-2 to TRBJ2-2; D remains ambiguous. CDR1 is SGHTA and CDR2 is FQGNSA in the germline V gene. V dropped 1 base and J dropped 0 bases, with 9 bases sitting between them. The CDR3 has 16 residues. The CDR3 loop reads CASSLGASANTGELFF. CDR3 nucleotides: TGTGCCAGCAGCTTAGGTGCAAGCGCGAACACCGGGGAGCTGTTTTTT. The entire variable domain, with the rest obtained from reference TRBV7-2 and TRBJ2-2, is as follows: GAGVSQSPSNKVTEKGKDVELRCDPISGHTALYWYRQSLGQGLEFLIYFQGNSAPDKSGLPSDRFSAERTGGSVSTLTIQRTQQEDSAVYLCASSLGASANTGELFFGEGSRLTVL.

The table lists this clone with a few counts. The genes are TRBV7-9 and TRBJ1-4; tentative D call: TRBD1 (5 bases). Germline V CDR1 and CDR2: SEHNR, FQNEAQ (reference sequence). V was pared by 5 bases and J by 13 bases, with 14 bases between. This CDR3 spans 12 amino acids. The CDR3 DNA follows: TGTGCCAGCAGCCCGTCAGGGCTTCTACTGTTTTTT. It yields the protein CASSPSGLLLFF. The whole variable domain, filled in from reference TRBV7-9 and TRBJ1-4, reads DTGVSQNPRHKITKRGQNVTFRCDPISEHNRLYWYRQTLGQGPEFLTYFQNEAQLEKSRLLSDRFSAERPKGSFSTLEIQRTEQGDSAMYLCASSPSGLLLFFGSGTQLSVL.

The chain is built from TRBV6-2 or TRBV6-3 and TRBJ2-2; a possible D gene is TRBD1 (6 bases). V was cut by 0 bases and J by 0 bases, with 11 bases left in between. CDR3 length: 17 residues. Germline CDR1 MNHEY, CDR2 SVGEGT. CDR3 bases: TGTGCCAGCAGTTACTCGGCAGGGGTTGCGAACACCGGGGAGCTGTTTTTT. Protein: CASSYSAGVANTGELFF.

The chain uses TRBV19 and TRBJ1-2; D unclear. Per germline, CDR1 LNHDA and CDR2 SQIVND (reference sequence). Trimming cost V 3 bases and J 6 bases, with 8 bases left between them. The CDR3 has 12 amino acids. CDR3 nucleotide sequence: TGTGCCAGTAGTATTAGCCCTCATGGCTACACCTTC. Translation: CASSISPHGYTF.

V and J are TRBV7-2 and TRBJ2-7; TRBD1 matches 9 bases. CDR1 and CDR2 (germline): SGHTA, FQGNSA. This CDR3 is built from 16 residues. Germline trimming cut 0 bases from V and 3 bases from J; bases unmatched to any gene: 6. The CDR3 sequence: CASSLASGTGLYEQYV. In nucleotides, the CDR3 is TGTGCCAGCAGCTTAGCGAGCGGGACAGGGCTCTACGAGCAGTACGTC.

The rearrangement uses TRBV24-1 and TRBJ2-5, with 9 bases aligning to TRBD1. The germline CDR1 and CDR2 sequences are KGHDR and SFDVKD. The CDR3 is 16 amino acids. V lost 1 base and J lost 5; bases outside the gene matches: 7. The CDR3 sequence: CATSDLGTGGMETQYF. CDR3 sequence (DNA): TGTGCCACCAGTGATTTAGGAACAGGGGGCATGGAGACCCAGTACTTC.

The V gene is TRBV6-6, the J gene TRBJ1-6, with unresolved D. The V gene lost 5 bases and the J gene lost 8 bases, with 13 bases spanning the gap. CDR1 MNHNY and CDR2 SVGAGI come from the germline V gene (reference sequence). The CDR3 contains 14 residues. The CDR3 DNA is TGTGCCAGCAGTCTGGTATCCGGGGATTCACCCCTCCACTTT. It codes for CASSLVSGDSPLHF.

This rearrangement joins TRBV7-6 to TRBJ2-1; tentatively, D is TRBD1 (5 bases). V was trimmed by 3 bases and J by 5 bases, leaving 14 bases between them. The CDR3 length is 15 residues. Germline CDR1 reads SGHVS; CDR2 reads FNYEAQ. In DNA, the CDR3 is TGTGCCAGCAGCTTGGGGCTACAGGCACACAATGAGCAGTTCTTC. As protein: CASSLGLQAHNEQFF.

This chain uses TRBV18 with TRBJ2-2, with D unclear. Trimming stripped 2 bases from V and 0 bases from J, with 7 bases between. CDR1 KGHSH and CDR2 LQKENI come from the germline V gene. CDR3 length: 15 residues. CDR3 region: CASSPKTANTGELFF. As DNA, the CDR3 is TGTGCCAGCTCACCAAAAACGGCGAACACCGGGGAGCTGTTTTTT. The full variable domain, rest sourced from reference TRBV18 and TRBJ2-2, is NAGVMQNPRHLVRRRGQEARLRCSPMKGHSHVYWYRQLPEEGLKFMVYLQKENIIDESGMPKERFSAEFPKEGPSILRIQQVVRGDSAAYFCASSPKTANTGELFFGEGSRLTVL.

The V call is TRBV2, the J call TRBJ1-5, with unresolved D. Germline V gene sequence: CDR1 SNHLY, CDR2 FYNNEI. Trimming took 7 bases from V and 7 from J, leaving 17 bases between them. There are 14 residues in the CDR3. This CDR3 is CASTTGSPGQPQHF. CDR3 nucleotides: TGTGCCAGCACGACGGGGTCACCGGGGCAGCCCCAGCATTTT.

This clone showed up just once. The chain links TRBV6-5 to TRBJ1-1; the D is unclear. CDR1 is MNHEY, CDR2 SVGAGI, per germline. V lost 6 bases and J 9 bases, leaving 11 bases between the germline ends. CDR3 length: 11 amino acids. CDR3 residues: CASRDYSQAFF. CDR3 in DNA: TGTGCCAGCAGGGATTACAGCCAAGCTTTCTTT.

V usage is TRBV7-2 and J usage is TRBJ1-5; tentatively, D is TRBD1 (5 bases). Germline V gene sequence: CDR1 SGHTA, CDR2 FQGNSA. The V end was cut by 0 bases, the J end by 1 base, with 7 bases between. The CDR3 length is 15 residues. CDR3 amino acids: CASSLARQSNQPQHF. In DNA, the CDR3 is TGTGCCAGCAGCTTAGCCCGACAGAGCAATCAGCCCCAGCATTTT.

The rearrangement uses TRBV5-5 and TRBJ2-7; TRBD1 agrees at 7 bases. This CDR3 is 17 amino acids long. Germline V lookup: CDR1 SGHKS, CDR2 YYEKEE (reference sequence). J gave up 7 bases and V 1 base, and 17 bases lay outside the gene matches. Written as DNA, the CDR3 is TGTGCCAGCAGCTTGCAATTAGGACAGGTGGTCCCCGGGGAGCAGTACGTC. This encodes CASSLQLGQVVPGEQYV.

This chain links TRBV24-1 with TRBJ2-5, with TRBD2 identical over 14 bases. Germline V CDR1 and CDR2: KGHDR, SFDVKD. This CDR3 spans 16 amino acids. Unmatched junction bases numbered 5, after V lost 5 bases and J lost 4 bases. CDR3 sequence (DNA): TGTGCCACCAGTGGGACTAGCGGGAGGCAGGGAGAGACCCAGTACTTC. Amino acids: CATSGTSGRQGETQYF.

J is TRBJ2-7 and V is TRBV18; 8 positions match TRBD1. This CDR3 contains 13 residues. Trimming removed 4 bases from V and 7 bases from J; junction bases left unmatched: 6. Germline CDR1 reads KGHSH; CDR2 reads LQKENI. Written as DNA, the CDR3 is TGTGCCAGCTCACTCTCGACAGGGGTGGAGCAGTACGTC. This encodes CASSLSTGVEQYV.

The chain carries TRBV27 and TRBJ1-4, with TRBD1 identical over 9 bases. The CDR3 loop spans 13 amino acids. The germline V gene has CDR1 MNHEY and CDR2 SMNVEV (reference sequence). Trimming at V came to 7 bases and at J to 8 bases, leaving 5 bases not matched to a gene. The CDR3 spells CASMDRGAEKLFF. The CDR3 coding sequence is TGTGCCAGCATGGACAGGGGCGCAGAAAAACTGTTTTTT.

The V call is TRBV2, the J call TRBJ1-4, with TRBD1 as a possible D gene (6 bases). The CDR3 extends over 13 amino acids. V lost 6 bases and J 5 bases, leaving 10 bases between the germline ends. Germline V CDR1 and CDR2: SNHLY, FYNNEI. The CDR3 spells CASSGQRNEKLFF. The CDR3 nucleotides read TGTGCCAGCAGCGGACAGAGGAATGAAAAACTGTTTTTT.

This chain links TRBV16 with TRBJ1-3; perhaps TRBD1 as D (5 bases). This CDR3 region has 14 residues. Looked up from germline, CDR1 is KGHSY and CDR2 is FQNENV. The V gene lost 11 bases and the J gene lost 1 base, with 15 bases spanning the gap. The CDR3 sequence is CAGKGSASGNTIYF. Here the CDR3 DNA reads TGTGCCGGCAAGGGGTCAGCTTCTGGAAACACCATATATTTT.

This clone has a single count. The rearrangement joins TRBV5-1 to TRBJ2-7; 7 bases are shared with TRBD1. CDR3 length: 14 residues. Germline trimming cut 4 bases from V and 4 bases from J; bases unmatched to any gene: 8. CDR1 is SGHRS and CDR2 is YFSETQ in the germline V gene. CDR3 region: CASSMTGTAYEQYF. In DNA form, the CDR3 reads TGCGCCAGCAGCATGACCGGGACAGCGTACGAGCAGTACTTC.

The rearrangement uses TRBV5-1 and TRBJ2-3; D gene ambiguous. V shed 9 bases and J shed 0 bases, with 17 bases lying between them. From germline, CDR1 is SGHRS and CDR2 YFSETQ. This CDR3 has 15 amino acids. CDR3 in amino acids: CATRQTFSSTDTQYF. CDR3 nucleotide sequence: TGCGCCACCCGGCAGACATTTTCTAGCACAGATACGCAGTATTTT.

V usage is TRBV27 and J usage is TRBJ1-1, with TRBD1 identical over 7 bases. Germline-derived CDR1 and CDR2 are MNHEY and SMNVEV (reference sequence). V lost 1 base, J lost 4 bases, and 3 bases stayed unmatched. This CDR3 comprises 14 residues. The CDR3 region has the DNA TGTGCCAGCAGTTTATTGACAGGGAGCACTGAAGCTTTCTTT. Amino acids: CASSLLTGSTEAFF.

This sequence joins TRBV19 and TRBJ1-5, with 7 nucleotides matching TRBD1. This CDR3 spans 14 amino acids. The V gene end was trimmed by 10 bases and the J gene end by 4 bases; junction bases not matched to a gene: 10. Germline assignment: CDR1 LNHDA and CDR2 SQIVND (reference sequence). CDR3 region: CATKDRISNQPQHF. The CDR3 DNA reads TGTGCCACTAAGGACAGGATATCTAATCAGCCCCAGCATTTT. Full variable domain (outside the CDR3, taken from reference TRBV19 and TRBJ1-5): DGGITQSPKYLFRKEGQNVTLSCEQNLNHDAMYWYRQDPGQGLRLIYYSQIVNDFQKGDIAEGYSVSREKKESFPLTVTSAQKNPTAFYLCATKDRISNQPQHFGDGTRLSIL.

The chain employs TRBV5-1 and TRBJ1-4; TRBD1 might be the D (5 bases). Deletions cut 4 bases from V and 4 bases from J, with 11 bases between. This CDR3 is built from 14 residues. The V gene's germline CDR1 is SGHRS and CDR2 YFSETQ. The CDR3 nucleotides read TGCGCCAGCAGCCCAGGGAGGGGTAATGAAAAACTGTTTTTT. Protein: CASSPGRGNEKLFF.

CDR3 nucleotide sequence: TGTGCCAGCTCACTGAATCCCGGTCCGATAGATACGCAGTATTTT. It encodes CASSLNPGPIDTQYF. J is TRBJ2-3 and V is TRBV18; D not certain. Germline loops: CDR1 KGHSH, CDR2 LQKENI. V was shortened by 4 bases and J by 5 bases, with 16 bases between the two germline ends. This CDR3 is built from 15 residues.

The genes are TRBV5-1 and TRBJ2-1; 7 positions match TRBD1. V was pared by 4 bases and J by 5 bases, with 6 bases of the junction left unmatched. Looked up from germline, CDR1 is SGHRS and CDR2 is YFSETQ. The CDR3 has 14 residues. The CDR3 protein is CASSRQGPNNEQFF. CDR3 DNA sequence: TGCGCCAGCAGCCGACAGGGACCCAACAATGAGCAGTTCTTC.

The V gene is TRBV11-3, the J gene TRBJ2-1, with D possibly being TRBD2 (6 bases). Trimming cost V 1 base and J 1 base, with 8 bases left between them. The CDR3 sequence is 15 residues long. Germline CDR1 reads SGHNT; CDR2 reads YENEEA. The CDR3 region is CASSLVRGSYNEQFF. DNA for the CDR3: TGTGCCAGCAGCTTAGTTCGGGGGTCCTACAATGAGCAGTTCTTC. The full variable domain, its missing parts supplied by reference TRBV11-3 and TRBJ2-1, is EAGVVQSPRYKIIEKKQPVAFWCNPISGHNTLYWYLQNLGQGPELLIRYENEEAVDDSQLPKDRFSAERLKGVDSTLKIQPAELGDSAVYLCASSLVRGSYNEQFFGPGTRLTVL.